Here is one T cell receptor (beta chain) with its context. The record originates from a study of OX40 agonist ivuxolimab in advanced cancers. A history of autoimmune disease or systemic immunosuppression excluded patients. Assay used: immunoSEQ multiplex PCR; TCRdb lists only in-frame clones, some missing. Altogether tens of thousands of clones are present, about 85% being singletons, with the ten largest covering under 3.5%. This receptor was obtained from an adult with an advanced solid tumor such as melanoma, head and neck, liver or kidney cancer. The source was CD4+ or CD8+ T cells sorted from blood, collected in a trial of the OX40 agonist ivuxolimab.

Here the CDR3 DNA reads TGTGCCAGCAGTCCCAATCAGGGACAGGGGGGGTACAATGAGCAGTTCTTC. Its translation: CASSPNQGQGGYNEQFF. The rearrangement uses TRBV27 and TRBJ2-1, with 11 bases that match TRBD1. The CDR3 has 17 amino acids. Germline V gives CDR1 MNHEY, CDR2 SMNVEV (reference sequence). V was pared by 5 bases and J by 4 bases, with 10 bases of the junction left unmatched.